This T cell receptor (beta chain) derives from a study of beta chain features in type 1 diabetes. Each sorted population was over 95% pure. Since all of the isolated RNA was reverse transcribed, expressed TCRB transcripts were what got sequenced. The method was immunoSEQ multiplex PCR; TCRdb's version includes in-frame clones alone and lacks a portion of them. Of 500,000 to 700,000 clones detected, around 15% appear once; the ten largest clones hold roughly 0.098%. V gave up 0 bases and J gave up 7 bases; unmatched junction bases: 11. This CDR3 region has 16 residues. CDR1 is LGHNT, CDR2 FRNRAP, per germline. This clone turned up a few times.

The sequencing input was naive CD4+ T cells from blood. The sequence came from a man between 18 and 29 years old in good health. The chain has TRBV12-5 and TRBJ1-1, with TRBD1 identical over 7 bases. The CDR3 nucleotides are TGTGCTAGTGGTTTGGTACTCGGGACAGATCCTTTTGAAGCTTTCTTT. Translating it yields CASGLVLGTDPFEAFF.